This T cell receptor (beta chain) is drawn from a study of T cell changes during pregnancy in multiple sclerosis. The protocol was immunoSEQ multiplex PCR, while the TCRdb copy is restricted to in-frame clones and leaves out a portion. This table has roughly 50,000 clones, roughly 92% appearing once. V trimming: 5 bases; J trimming: 3 bases; junction bases outside the gene matches: 11. From germline, CDR1 is SGHTA and CDR2 FQGTGA. The length of the CDR3 is 17 residues. The source of this sequence is a female donor with multiple sclerosis, enrolled in a pregnancy study. Source: CD4+ T cells from peripheral blood mononuclear cells, taken in the third trimester of pregnancy. V usage is TRBV7-3 and J usage is TRBJ2-3; TRBD1 aligns across 10 bases. The CDR3 reads CASSPLGGQGRTDTQYF. The CDR3 bases are TGTGCCAGCAGCCCCCTCGGGGGACAGGGGAGGACAGATACGCAGTATTTT.